Detailed here is one T cell receptor beta chain. Its antigen remains unidentified. Germline CDR1 and CDR2: MGHRA and YSYEKL. With 4 bases clipped from V and 4 bases from J, the junction kept 6 bases outside the gene matches. CDR3 length: 16 residues. This sample is drawn from a study of cytomegalovirus exposure and HLA in healthy donors. Across the study: A prior study identified some 100 million unique TCR beta sequences from about 179 million T cells.

Findings and limits, study-wide: A missense DCLRE1C variant was associated with V- and J-gene trimming of TCR beta chains in a later analysis, and an independent cohort replicated the association. Cytomegalovirus association was listed for approximately 150 TCR beta chains. Earlier analysis looked at TCR beta V segments, and most were productive about 90% or about 30% of the time.

PCR was performed using 60 Vbeta and 13 Jbeta primers. Repertoires were generated with immunoSEQ multiplex PCR, while TCRdb's copy carries only in-frame clones and drops some. The repertoire holds about 100,000 clones, with approximately 76% as singletons. The TCR was taken from a woman in her fifties or sixties in good health and CMV-seropositive. V usage is TRBV4-1 and J usage is TRBJ2-1; TRBD2 aligns across 11 bases. Sample: PBMCs. The CDR3 protein is CASSPTSGREYNEQFF. The DNA for the CDR3 is TGCGCCAGCAGCCCAACTAGCGGGAGAGAATACAATGAGCAGTTCTTC.